This entry features one T cell receptor beta chain sequence. The data belong to a study of blood T cell repertoires in COVID-19. Looking at the study overall: The cDNA or gDNA used as material had been derived from T cells, B-cell-depleted T cells, or PBMCs.

CDR1 SGHRS and CDR2 YFSETQ come from the germline V gene. The V end was cut by 1 base, the J end by 1 base, with 11 bases between. This CDR3 has 15 amino acids. Study processing details: How many nucleated cells were present was estimated from reference gene primer amplification. Sequencing was performed with immunoSEQ multiplex PCR; in TCRdb, only in-frame clones are kept and a portion is missing. V and J calls and clone size are copied from that table; D and trimming were computed from the DNA. The sample yields about 77,000 clones, 75% to 90% seen once. The origin of this receptor is a woman aged 70 to 79 with acute or convalescent COVID-19. The material sequenced was peripheral blood. V usage is TRBV5-1 and J usage is TRBJ1-1, with TRBD1 as a possible D gene (6 bases). The CDR3, as DNA: TGCGCCAGCAGCTTGTCAGGGGCCGGGAACACTGAAGCTTTCTTT. This sequence encodes CASSLSGAGNTEAFF.